Below are 25 T cell receptor beta chains sequenced from a single sample in a study of cytomegalovirus exposure and HLA in healthy donors. Primers included in the PCR were 60 Vbeta and 13 Jbeta primers. Profiling relied on immunoSEQ multiplex PCR, and the TCRdb table lists in-frame clones only, not all of them. The sample totals about 48,000 clones. Sequenced sample: PBMCs. Receptors were obtained from a male donor in good health and CMV-seropositive.

The chain links TRBV2 to TRBJ1-2, with D hard to call. Trimming stripped 5 bases from V and 8 bases from J, with 9 bases between. The CDR3 runs 11 residues. Per germline, CDR1 SNHLY and CDR2 FYNNEI. The DNA for the CDR3 is TGTGCCAGCAGTCTGGAGAGGGGCTACACCTTC. This gives the protein CASSLERGYTF. The full variable domain, with the rest looked up from reference TRBV2 and TRBJ1-2, is EPEVTQTPSHQVTQMGQEVILRCVPISNHLYFYWYRQILGQKVEFLVSFYNNEISEKSEIFDDQFSVERPDGSNFTLKIRSTKLEDSAMYFCASSLERGYTFGSGTRLTVV.

This sequence joins TRBV27 and TRBJ1-1, with 8 nucleotides matching TRBD1. V was pared by 5 bases and J by 0 bases, with 8 bases of the junction left unmatched. Per germline, CDR1 MNHEY and CDR2 SMNVEV (reference sequence). The CDR3 is made up of 16 amino acids. As DNA, the CDR3 is TGTGCCAGCAGTCCCCGGGGGACAGGCTTGAACACTGAAGCTTTCTTT. It encodes CASSPRGTGLNTEAFF.

The chain has TRBV5-6 and TRBJ2-3; perhaps TRBD2 as D (6 bases). The germline V gene encodes CDR1 SGHDT and CDR2 YYEEEE. V was trimmed by 4 bases and J by 1 base, leaving 10 bases between them. This CDR3 comprises 14 residues. The CDR3 loop reads CASSGGEGTDTQYF. CDR3 DNA sequence: TGTGCCAGCAGCGGAGGGGAGGGCACAGATACGCAGTATTTT.

CDR3 residues: CASSFSRVETYEQYF. The CDR3 nucleotides read TGTGCCAGCAGCTTTTCCCGGGTCGAGACCTACGAGCAGTACTTC. The chain links TRBV11-2 to TRBJ2-7; D unclear. Trimming left V 3 bases short and J 2 bases short, with 14 bases between. This CDR3 is 15 amino acids long. Germline assignment: CDR1 SGHAT and CDR2 FQNNGV.

The chain links TRBV5-1 to TRBJ2-5, with 11 bases lining up with TRBD2. The length of the CDR3 is 16 residues. Looked up from germline, CDR1 is SGHRS and CDR2 is YFSETQ. Trimming cost V 4 bases and J 5 bases; bases outside gene matches: 10. This CDR3 is CASSAGSGGALETQYF. CDR3 nucleotide sequence: TGCGCCAGCAGCGCAGGTAGCGGGGGGGCCTTGGAGACCCAGTACTTC. Combining the CDR3 with reference TRBV5-1 and TRBJ2-5 gives the whole variable domain KAGVTQTPRYLIKTRGQQVTLSCSPISGHRSVSWYQQTPGQGLQFLFEYFSETQRNKGNFPGRFSGRQFSNSRSEMNVSTLELGDSALYLCASSAGSGGALETQYFGPGTRLLVL.

This clone is identified as medium-sized from frequency. This same CDR3 is encoded by further DNA sequences in the sample. This chain joins TRBV5-1 and TRBJ2-5; 10 bases line up with TRBD2. After removal of 4 bases from V and 4 bases from J, the junction contained 7 bases not matched to a gene. This CDR3 region has 15 residues. Germline CDR1 and CDR2: SGHRS and YFSETQ. The CDR3 region is CASSPSGGAGETQYF. CDR3 in DNA: TGCGCCAGCAGCCCGAGCGGGGGGGCGGGAGAGACCCAGTACTTC.

V is TRBV2 and J is TRBJ1-1; 9 bases are shared with TRBD1. CDR1 SNHLY and CDR2 FYNNEI come from the germline V gene. The CDR3 covers 15 residues. Unmatched junction bases numbered 9, after V lost 3 bases and J lost 7 bases. CDR3 in DNA: TGTGCCAGCAGTGAGGAAGGGGGACAGGGATTTGAAGCTTTCTTT. This sequence encodes CASSEEGGQGFEAFF.

A remark on this clone: In the same sample, other DNA sequences code for this CDR3. The CDR3: CASGTGVNTEAFF. CDR3 nucleotide sequence: TGCGCCAGCGGGACAGGGGTCAACACTGAAGCTTTCTTT. The V and J genes are TRBV5-1 and TRBJ1-1; 10 bases fit TRBD1. This CDR3 region has 13 residues. Germline V lookup: CDR1 SGHRS, CDR2 YFSETQ. Losses at the gene ends were 7 bases for V and 2 bases for J; bases not matched to a gene: 2.

Comment on this clone: The sample holds other DNA sequences that translate to the same CDR3. CDR3 bases: TGCGCCAGCAGTCGACCGGGACAGGGGTACGAGCAGTACTTC. Translation gives CASSRPGQGYEQYF. The J gene is TRBJ2-7, the V gene TRBV5-1; 10 nucleotides line up with TRBD1. The V and J ends lost 5 bases and 4 bases, in that order; junction bases with no gene match: 6. The CDR3 runs 14 residues. The germline gives CDR1 SGHRS, CDR2 YFSETQ.

The chain employs TRBV18 and TRBJ2-7; D is unclear. This CDR3 region has 15 residues. V was clipped by 0 bases and J by 4 bases, with 13 bases between them. Germline CDR1 KGHSH, CDR2 LQKENI. The CDR3 region is CASSPPQTPDYEQYF. The CDR3 coding sequence is TGTGCCAGCTCACCACCTCAGACTCCGGATTACGAGCAGTACTTC.

The rearrangement links TRBV4-2 to TRBJ1-3, with 7 bases that match TRBD1. CDR3 length equals 18 residues. Germline loops: CDR1 LGHNA, CDR2 YNFKEQ. V shed 1 base, J shed 0 bases, and the junction held 9 bases outside the gene matches. CDR3 nucleotides: TGTGCCAGCAGCCAAGCTCCCCAGGGACAGAACTCTGGAAACACCATATATTTT. This translates into CASSQAPQGQNSGNTIYF.

The chain employs TRBV19 and TRBJ2-7; TRBD1 aligns across 9 bases. The J segment lost 2 bases and the V segment lost 5 bases, leaving 7 bases of the junction unmatched. Germline CDR1 LNHDA, CDR2 SQIVND (reference sequence). This CDR3 has 15 residues. CDR3 coding DNA: TGTGCCAGTAGTCGTGGACAGGGGTCAACCTACGAGCAGTACTTC. Residues: CASSRGQGSTYEQYF.

The chain uses TRBV28 and TRBJ2-7; D may be TRBD2 (6 bases). The CDR3 consists of 15 residues. Germline V gene data show CDR1 as MDHEN and CDR2 as SYDVKM. Trimming took 6 bases from V and 1 from J, leaving 16 bases between them. The CDR3 region has the DNA TGTGCCAGCAGCCTGGGCGGGACGGGTTCCTACGAGCAGTACTTC. Protein product: CASSLGGTGSYEQYF.

V and J are TRBV18 and TRBJ2-2; 13 nucleotides agree with TRBD2. The trim removed 1 base at V and 5 bases at J, leaving 1 base unmatched. The germline V gene has CDR1 KGHSH and CDR2 LQKENI. The CDR3 spans 16 residues. CDR3 amino acids: CASSPRLAGGTGELFF. CDR3 nucleotide sequence: TGTGCCAGCTCACCACGACTAGCGGGGGGTACCGGGGAGCTGTTTTTT.

J is TRBJ2-3 and V is TRBV5-1, with TRBD2 as a possible D gene (7 bases). This CDR3 is built from 17 residues. Germline V gene lookup returns CDR1 SGHRS and CDR2 YFSETQ. V lost 5 bases and J lost 0, with 19 bases in between. The CDR3 DNA reads as TGCGCCAGCAGAAGGGGTTACCGGGGGGCTAGCACAGATACGCAGTATTTT. Its protein is CASRRGYRGASTDTQYF. Supplemented by reference TRBV5-1 and TRBJ2-3, the full variable domain reads KAGVTQTPRYLIKTRGQQVTLSCSPISGHRSVSWYQQTPGQGLQFLFEYFSETQRNKGNFPGRFSGRQFSNSRSEMNVSTLELGDSALYLCASRRGYRGASTDTQYFGPGTRLTVL.

This sequence joins TRBV29-1 and TRBJ2-5; 15 positions match TRBD2. Matching the DNA end better, TRBJ2-7 makes the J call doubtful. Germline CDR1 and CDR2: SQVTM and ANQGSEA. The CDR3 totals 16 residues. Written as DNA, the CDR3 is TGCAGCGTTGAGCTAGGACTAGCGGGGGGGGCCTACGAGCAGTACTTC. Amino acids: CSVELGLAGGAYEQYF.

V is TRBV5-1 and J is TRBJ2-2; a weak D match, TRBD1 (6 bases). CDR1 and CDR2 from the germline V gene are SGHRS and YFSETQ. The CDR3 extends over 14 amino acids. Trimming took off 4 bases at V and 3 bases at J, with 10 bases between the two ends. CDR3 DNA: TGCGCCAGCAGCCCGAGGACAGACACCGGGGAGCTGTTTTTT. Translation: CASSPRTDTGELFF.

The chain is built from TRBV19 and TRBJ1-1; 10 nucleotides agree with TRBD1. With 3 bases clipped from V and 0 bases from J, the junction kept 4 bases outside the gene matches. CDR1 is LNHDA, CDR2 SQIVND, per germline (reference sequence). The CDR3 runs 16 residues. CDR3 sequence: CASSIWTGGMNTEAFF. CDR3 in DNA: TGTGCCAGTAGTATCTGGACAGGGGGAATGAACACTGAAGCTTTCTTT.

The genes are TRBV7-9 and TRBJ1-3, with 8 bases aligning to TRBD1. Trimming took 7 bases from V and 1 from J; bases not matched to a gene: 6. This CDR3 is 15 amino acids long. The germline V gene encodes CDR1 SEHNR and CDR2 FQNEAQ (reference sequence). The CDR3 reads CASNLDRDSGNTIYF. The CDR3 DNA reads TGTGCCAGCAACCTGGACAGGGATTCTGGAAACACCATATATTTT.

The chain employs TRBV7-2 and TRBJ1-1; 9 bases are shared with TRBD1. V lost 1 base, J lost 5 bases, and 5 bases stayed unmatched. This CDR3 has 15 amino acids. Germline lookup yields CDR1 SGHTA and CDR2 FQGNSA. CDR3 sequence: CASSLVGTGLTEAFF. CDR3 nucleotide sequence: TGTGCCAGCAGCTTAGTTGGGACAGGGCTGACTGAAGCTTTCTTT.

The chain uses TRBV9 and TRBJ1-3; tentative D call: TRBD1 (5 bases). The V end lost 1 base, the J end lost 8 bases, and 16 bases lay between the germline ends. CDR3 size: 15 residues. Germline V CDR1 and CDR2: SGDLS, YYNGEE. The CDR3 coding sequence is TGTGCCAGCAGCGTACAGGGATTGGCCCCGGACACCATATATTTT. Encoded protein: CASSVQGLAPDTIYF.

This sequence joins TRBV4-1 and TRBJ1-4, with a tentative D call TRBD1 (5 bases). The CDR3 runs 14 residues. Trimming pared 3 bases from V and 8 bases from J, leaving 13 bases between. Germline-derived CDR1 and CDR2 are MGHRA and YSYEKL. In DNA form, the CDR3 reads TGCGCCAGCAGCCATAGCCAGGGTGAAGAAAAACTGTTTTTT. Its protein is CASSHSQGEEKLFF.

The rearrangement joins TRBV4-3 to TRBJ2-2; TRBD2 agrees at 13 bases. The CDR3 runs to 19 residues. Germline CDR1 LGHNA, CDR2 YSLEER. V shed 4 bases, J shed 0 bases, and the junction held 8 bases outside the gene matches. CDR3 DNA: TGCGCCAGCAGCCCTTGGACTAGCGGGGGCCATCCGAACACCGGGGAGCTGTTTTTT. Encoded protein: CASSPWTSGGHPNTGELFF.

The chain combines TRBV4-3 with TRBJ1-2; TRBD1 agrees at 9 bases. CDR1 LGHNA and CDR2 YSLEER come from the germline V gene. CDR3 length: 14 amino acids. The V gene end was trimmed by 4 bases and the J gene end by 2 bases; junction bases not matched to a gene: 2. The CDR3 DNA sequence: TGCGCCAGCAGCCCCGGACAGGGGAACTATGGCTACACCTTC. It yields the protein CASSPGQGNYGYTF.

About this clone: Other nucleotide sequences in the sample specify the same CDR3. This chain links TRBV5-1 with TRBJ1-1; 7 nucleotides agree with TRBD1. The germline CDR1 and CDR2 sequences are SGHRS and YFSETQ. V lost 4 bases, J lost 0 bases, and 6 bases stayed unmatched. The CDR3 totals 15 residues. The CDR3 reads CASSDQTGLNTEAFF. Written as DNA, the CDR3 is TGCGCCAGCAGCGACCAGACAGGGCTGAACACTGAAGCTTTCTTT.